This T cell receptor beta chain is drawn from a study of metastatic and nonmetastatic thyroid tumors. Trimming cost V 10 bases and J 0 bases, with 21 bases left between them. Germline V CDR1 and CDR2: MNHEY, SMNVEV (reference sequence). This CDR3 has 16 amino acids. TCRdb reprocessed the PCR reads via MiXCR. Among approximately 50,000 clones, around 20% were seen once, and the ten largest hold around 4%. Each patient came to thyroid surgery without any prior treatment (of any kind). The chain is built from TRBV27 and TRBJ1-1; weak D call: TRBD1 (6 bases). The sample comprised blood. This sequence originates from a female donor with papillary thyroid cancer or a benign thyroid nodule (not recorded which). Some clones in this sample may be carry-over from other donors' samples. The CDR3 sequence is CAIIPRGRGLNTEAFF. The DNA of the CDR3 is TGTGCCATCATTCCCCGGGGCAGGGGACTGAACACTGAAGCTTTCTTT.